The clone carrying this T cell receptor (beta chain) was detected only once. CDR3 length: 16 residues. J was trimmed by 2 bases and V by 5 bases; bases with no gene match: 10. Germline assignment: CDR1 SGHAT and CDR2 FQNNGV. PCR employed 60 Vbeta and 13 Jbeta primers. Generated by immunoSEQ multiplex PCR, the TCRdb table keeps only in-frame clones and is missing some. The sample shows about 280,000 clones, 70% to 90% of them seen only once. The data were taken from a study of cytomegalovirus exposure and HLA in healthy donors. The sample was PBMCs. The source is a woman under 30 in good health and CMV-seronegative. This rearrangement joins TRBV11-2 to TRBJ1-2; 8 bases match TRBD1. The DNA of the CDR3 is TGTGCCAGCAGCCCGGGGACAGGCCGTTCAAACTATGGCTACACCTTC. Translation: CASSPGTGRSNYGYTF.